Listed here is a single T cell receptor beta chain. As yet, its antigen is unknown. This sample is part of a study of cytotoxic CD8 clonotypes in ibrutinib-treated CLL. About the research overall: The sample average was about 260,000 productive templates and 94,082 productive rearrangements. Study-wide points: Public clonotypes, an uncommon group, contracted or remained stable on treatment. At ibrutinib response, clonality increased, and at progression it declined back toward baseline.

About 2.2 micrograms of genomic DNA (from cryopreserved PBMCs) were used for TCR beta libraries. The V gene's germline CDR1 is KGHSH and CDR2 LQKENI. The junction had 10 bases not matched to a gene; V was cut back by 4 bases and J by 4 bases. CDR3 size: 16 residues. Sequenced by immunoSEQ multiplex PCR; TCRdb stores in-frame clones only, minus some. The profile shows approximately 150,000 clones, about 80% of them singletons. The starting material was PBMCs, obtained after 12 months of ibrutinib treatment. This sequence originates from a human donor with chronic lymphocytic leukemia. This chain connects TRBV18 to TRBJ2-7; 10 bases fit TRBD1. The CDR3 DNA is TGTGCCAGCTCACTGGGCCCGGGACAGGGGATATACGAGCAGTACTTC. Translation: CASSLGPGQGIYEQYF.